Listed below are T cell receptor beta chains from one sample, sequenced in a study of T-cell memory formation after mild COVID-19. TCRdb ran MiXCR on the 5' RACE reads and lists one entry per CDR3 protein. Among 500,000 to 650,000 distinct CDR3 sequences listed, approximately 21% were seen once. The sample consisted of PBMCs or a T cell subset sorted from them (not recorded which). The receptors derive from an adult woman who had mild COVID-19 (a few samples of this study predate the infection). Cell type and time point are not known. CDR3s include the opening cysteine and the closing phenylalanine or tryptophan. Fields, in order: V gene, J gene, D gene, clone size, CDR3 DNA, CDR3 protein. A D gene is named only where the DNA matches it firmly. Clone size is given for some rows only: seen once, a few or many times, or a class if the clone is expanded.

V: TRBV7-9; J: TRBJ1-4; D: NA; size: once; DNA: TGTGCCAGCAGCTTCGTCGGGACCGCCGAAAAACTGTTTTTT; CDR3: CASSFVGTAEKLFF
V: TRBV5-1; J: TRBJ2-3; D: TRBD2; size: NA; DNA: TGCGCCAGCAGCTCGGGACTAGCGGGGGCGCTCAGCACAGATACGCAGTATTTT; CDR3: CASSSGLAGALSTDTQYF
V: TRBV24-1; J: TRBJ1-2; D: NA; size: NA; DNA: TGTGCCACTCAGAAGGGATCAGGCTATGGCTACACCTTC; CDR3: CATQKGSGYGYTF
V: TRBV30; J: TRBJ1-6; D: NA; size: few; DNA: TGTGCCTGGAGACTGAATCAGGGGCATTTTTCACCCCTCCACTTT; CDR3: CAWRLNQGHFSPLHF
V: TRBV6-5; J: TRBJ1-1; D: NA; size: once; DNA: TGTGCCAGCAGTTACTCGGCAGGGGACTTACAAACTGAAGCTTTCTTT; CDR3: CASSYSAGDLQTEAFF
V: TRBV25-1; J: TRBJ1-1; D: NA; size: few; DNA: TGTGCCAGCAGTTACAGGGATGACACTGAAGCTTTCTTT; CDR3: CASSYRDDTEAFF
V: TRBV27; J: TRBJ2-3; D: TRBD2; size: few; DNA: TGTGCCAGCAGTTTTAGCCCCCAGCTAGCGGAGAGCACAGATACGCAGTATTTT; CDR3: CASSFSPQLAESTDTQYF
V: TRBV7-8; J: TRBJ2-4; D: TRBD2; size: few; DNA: TGTGCCAGCAGCCTAGGACTAGCGGGAGTCACGGGGGAAAACGGAAACATTCAGTACTTC; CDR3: CASSLGLAGVTGENGNIQYF
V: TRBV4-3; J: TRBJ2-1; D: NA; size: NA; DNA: TGCGCCAGCAGCCCTCGGGGGTCGCGCGCGAGCTCCTACAATGAGCAGTTCTTC; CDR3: CASSPRGSRASSYNEQFF
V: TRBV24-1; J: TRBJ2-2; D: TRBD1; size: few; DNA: TGTGCCACCAGTGAAATCCCGGGACAGGGCATGAAGTCCGGGGAGCTGTTTTTT; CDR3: CATSEIPGQGMKSGELFF
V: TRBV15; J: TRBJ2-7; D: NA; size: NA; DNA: TGTGCCACCAGCAGAGAGACTACCAGCTCCTACGAGCAGTACTTC; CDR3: CATSRETTSSYEQYF
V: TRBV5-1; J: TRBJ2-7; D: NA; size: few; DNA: TGCGCCAGCAGCTCCCTCAACTCGGACTCCTACGAGCAGTACTTC; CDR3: CASSSLNSDSYEQYF
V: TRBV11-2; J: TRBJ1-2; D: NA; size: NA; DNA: TGTGCCAGCAGCTCCCCCCGGAGGGGCCAGGGCTATGGCTACACCTTC; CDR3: CASSSPRRGQGYGYTF
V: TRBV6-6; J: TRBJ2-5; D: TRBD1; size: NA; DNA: TGTGCCAGCAGTGACAGGGGCGGACGGGAAGAGACCCAGTACTTC; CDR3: CASSDRGGREETQYF
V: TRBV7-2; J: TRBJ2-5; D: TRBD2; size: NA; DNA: TGTGCCAGCAGCTTAGAGGGTTGGTCTAGCGGGAGAGTGGAGACCCAGTACTTC; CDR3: CASSLEGWSSGRVETQYF
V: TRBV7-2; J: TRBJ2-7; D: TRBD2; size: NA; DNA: TGTGCCAGCAGCTTAGAGGGACTAGCGGGATACTACGAGCAGTACTTC; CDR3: CASSLEGLAGYYEQYF
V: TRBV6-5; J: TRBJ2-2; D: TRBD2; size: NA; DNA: TGTGCCAGCAGTTTCAGCGGGAGGGCCGGGGAGCTGTTTTTT; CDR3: CASSFSGRAGELFF
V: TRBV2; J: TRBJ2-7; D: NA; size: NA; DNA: TGTGCCAGCAGTGAGGAGACCTACGAGCAGTACTTC; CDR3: CASSEETYEQYF
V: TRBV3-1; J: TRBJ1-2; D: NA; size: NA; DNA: TGTGCCAGCAGCCAAGCGGAGGGTAGAAACACCTTC; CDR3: CASSQAEGRNTF
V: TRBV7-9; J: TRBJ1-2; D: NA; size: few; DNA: TGTGCCAGCAGCTTGGAGGTGCTCTATGGCTACACCTTC; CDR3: CASSLEVLYGYTF
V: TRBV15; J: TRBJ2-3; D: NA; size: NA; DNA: TGTGCCACCAGCAGAGAGTGGCAGCCCCGCACAGATACGCAGTATTTT; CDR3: CATSREWQPRTDTQYF
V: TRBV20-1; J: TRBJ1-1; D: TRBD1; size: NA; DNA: TGCAGTGCTACTTACAGGGGTAAGACCTCCACTGAAGCTTTCTTT; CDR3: CSATYRGKTSTEAFF
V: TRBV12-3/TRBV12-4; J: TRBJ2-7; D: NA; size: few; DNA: TGTGCCAGCAGTCGCGGACTTATCTACGAGCAGTACTTC; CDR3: CASSRGLIYEQYF
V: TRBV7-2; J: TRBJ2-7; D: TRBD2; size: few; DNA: TGTGCCAGCAGCCCAACTAGCGGGGCCACCTACGAGCAGTACTTC; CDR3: CASSPTSGATYEQYF
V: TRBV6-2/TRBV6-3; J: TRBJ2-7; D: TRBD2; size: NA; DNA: TGTGCCAGCAGTTACGCGGGAGGGAAAGGAGAGCAGTACTTC; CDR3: CASSYAGGKGEQYF
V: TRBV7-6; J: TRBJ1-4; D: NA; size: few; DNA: TGTGCCAGCAGCTTATCGGGGGCCGACAATGAAAAACTGTTTTTT; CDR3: CASSLSGADNEKLFF
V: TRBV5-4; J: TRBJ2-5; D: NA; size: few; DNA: TGTGCCAGCAGCCAGACAGGTTTCCAAGAGACCCAGTACTTC; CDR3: CASSQTGFQETQYF
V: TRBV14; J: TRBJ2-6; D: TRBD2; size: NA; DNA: TGTGCCAGCAGCCAGCGGGGGTCGAGCTCTGGGGCCAACGTCCTGACTTTC; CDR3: CASSQRGSSSGANVLTF
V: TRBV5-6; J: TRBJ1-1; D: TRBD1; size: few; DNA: TGTGCCAGCAGCTTCACCCCGGGACAGATGAACACTGAAGCTTTCTTT; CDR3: CASSFTPGQMNTEAFF
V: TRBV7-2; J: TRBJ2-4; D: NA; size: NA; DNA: TGTGCCAGCAGCTTATGGGTGAGGGCTGGCAAAAACATTCAGTACTTC; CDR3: CASSLWVRAGKNIQYF
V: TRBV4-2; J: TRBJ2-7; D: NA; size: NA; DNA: TGTGCCAGCAGCCAAGATGAGGAAGGCTACGAGCAGTACTTC; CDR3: CASSQDEEGYEQYF
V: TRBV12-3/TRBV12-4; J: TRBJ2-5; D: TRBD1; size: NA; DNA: TGTGCCAGCAGTAACGGACAGGGGGTTTTAGAGACCCAGTACTTC; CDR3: CASSNGQGVLETQYF
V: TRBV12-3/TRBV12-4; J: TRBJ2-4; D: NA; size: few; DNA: TGTGCCAGCAGTTTAGATCTGGGAACCCTAGCCAAAAACATTCAGTACTTC; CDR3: CASSLDLGTLAKNIQYF
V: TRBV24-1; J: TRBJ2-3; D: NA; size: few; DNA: TGTGCCACGAACCCCGGGATCCACACAGATACGCAGTATTTT; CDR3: CATNPGIHTDTQYF
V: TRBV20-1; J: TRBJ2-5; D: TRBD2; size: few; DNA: TGCAGTGCTAGGGCTTGGCGGGGGGACCCCCAAGAGACCCAGTACTTC; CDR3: CSARAWRGDPQETQYF
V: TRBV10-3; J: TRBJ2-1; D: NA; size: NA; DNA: TGTGCCATCATGGGGGCGACGCCCTACAATGAGCAGTTCTTC; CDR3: CAIMGATPYNEQFF
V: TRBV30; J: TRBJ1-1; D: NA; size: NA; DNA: TGTGCCTGGACTCCGGGAGTCAACACTGAAGCTTTCTTT; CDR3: CAWTPGVNTEAFF
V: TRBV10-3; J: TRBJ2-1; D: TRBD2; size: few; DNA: TGTGCCCCCCTGACTAGCGGGTCGTACAATGAGCAGTTCTTC; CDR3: CAPLTSGSYNEQFF
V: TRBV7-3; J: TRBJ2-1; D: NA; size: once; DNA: TGTGCCAGCAGCTCGACCGGGACCGCGGGGAATGAGCAGTTCTTC; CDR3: CASSSTGTAGNEQFF
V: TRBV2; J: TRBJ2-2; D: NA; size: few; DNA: TGTGCCAGCAGTGAGTTACAGCCTCGAACCGGGGAGCTGTTTTTT; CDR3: CASSELQPRTGELFF
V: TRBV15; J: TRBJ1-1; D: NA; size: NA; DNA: TGTGCCACCAGCAGAGATACAGGAGGGGGGACCATGAACACTGAAGCTTTCTTT; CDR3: CATSRDTGGGTMNTEAFF
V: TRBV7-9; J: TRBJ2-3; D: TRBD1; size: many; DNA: TGTGCCAGCAGCTTACGGGACAGGGATGTAGATACGCAGTATTTT; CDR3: CASSLRDRDVDTQYF
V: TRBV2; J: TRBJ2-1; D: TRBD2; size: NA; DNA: TGTGCCAGCAGATATGGGCTAGCGGACTACAATGAGCAGTTCTTC; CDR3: CASRYGLADYNEQFF
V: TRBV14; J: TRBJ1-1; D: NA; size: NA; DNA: TGTGCCAGCAGGATGTTGGGGGCGTCGAACACTGAAGCTTTCTTT; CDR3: CASRMLGASNTEAFF
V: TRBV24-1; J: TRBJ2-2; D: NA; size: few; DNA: TGTGCCACCAGTGCGCCGGGGAAAACCGGGGAGCTGTTTTTT; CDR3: CATSAPGKTGELFF
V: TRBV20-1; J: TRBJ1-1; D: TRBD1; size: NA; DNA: TGCAGTGCTAGGGGGACAGTGAACACTGAAGCTTTCTTT; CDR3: CSARGTVNTEAFF
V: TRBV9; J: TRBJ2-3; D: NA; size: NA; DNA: TGTGCCAGCAGCGTAGTGGGGGTCACTAGCACAGATACGCAGTATTTT; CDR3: CASSVVGVTSTDTQYF
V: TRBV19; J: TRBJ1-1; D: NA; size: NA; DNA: TGTGCCAGTAGTATGGGGAACACTGAAGCTTTCTTT; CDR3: CASSMGNTEAFF
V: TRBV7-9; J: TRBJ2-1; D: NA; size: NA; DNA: TGTGCCAGCAGTTTCTCTAGGGGTAGCTCCTACAATGAGCAGTTCTTC; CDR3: CASSFSRGSSYNEQFF
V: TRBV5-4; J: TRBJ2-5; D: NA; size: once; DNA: TGTGCCAGCAGCTTGGGCGGGCCTGGGTTTGAAGAGACCCAGTACTTC; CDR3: CASSLGGPGFEETQYF
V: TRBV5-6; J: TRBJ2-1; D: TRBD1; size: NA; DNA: TGTGCCAGCAGCCCCCCCCCCGGGACAGGGAACTCCTACAATGAGCAGTTCTTC; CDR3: CASSPPPGTGNSYNEQFF
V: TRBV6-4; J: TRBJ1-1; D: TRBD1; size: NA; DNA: TGTGCCAGCAGTGACGGGGTAGACAGGGTTGGAGGCCCTGAAGCTTTCTTT; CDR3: CASSDGVDRVGGPEAFF
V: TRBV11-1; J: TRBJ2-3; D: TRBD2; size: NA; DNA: TGTGCCAGCAGGTCACTAGCGGGAGTAGGAGATACGCAGTATTTT; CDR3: CASRSLAGVGDTQYF
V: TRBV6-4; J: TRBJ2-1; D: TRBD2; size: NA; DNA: TGTGCCAACCCAAACGGTAGGCGGGAGGTCTACAATGAGCAGTTCTTC; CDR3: CANPNGRREVYNEQFF
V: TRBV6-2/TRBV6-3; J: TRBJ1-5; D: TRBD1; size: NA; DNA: TGTGCCAGCAGTTCCCCCGGGACAGGGGACAATCAGCCCCAGCATTTT; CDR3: CASSSPGTGDNQPQHF
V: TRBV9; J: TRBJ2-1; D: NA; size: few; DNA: TGTGCCAGCAGCGTAGTGTGGGACAAAGACAATGAGCAGTTCTTC; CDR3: CASSVVWDKDNEQFF
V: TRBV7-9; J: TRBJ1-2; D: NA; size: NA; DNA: TGTGCCAGCAGCTTAGCCAGGGTTCCACTCCCTGGCTACACCTTC; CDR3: CASSLARVPLPGYTF
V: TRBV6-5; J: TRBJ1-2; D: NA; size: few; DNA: TGTGCCACGCATCGTGATGGCTACACCTTC; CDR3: CATHRDGYTF
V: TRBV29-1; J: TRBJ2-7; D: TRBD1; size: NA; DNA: TGCAGCGTTGAGGACAGGGGATCCTACGAGCAGTACTTC; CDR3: CSVEDRGSYEQYF
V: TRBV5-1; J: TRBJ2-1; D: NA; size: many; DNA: TGCGCCAGCAGCTTGGCGGACTTCTACAATGAGCAGTTCTTC; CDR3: CASSLADFYNEQFF